This T cell receptor (beta chain) was captured by sequencing in a study of T-cell reconstitution after alpha-beta-depleted transplantation in children. Study results and caveats: When one year had passed after transplant, most T-cell counts and diversity came from newly produced T cells.

For this clonotype: Its target is unknown.

This CDR3 has 13 residues. Looked up from germline, CDR1 is SNHLY and CDR2 is FYNNEI. Deletions cut 8 bases from V and 5 bases from J, with 13 bases between. Molecular barcoding with unique molecular identifiers was used for the TCRbeta library. TCRdb processed the PCR reads anew with MiXCR; each CDR3 protein has one entry. The sample has hundreds of thousands of distinct CDR3 sequences; under 15% are singletons. Source: PBMCs, taken before TCRalphabeta/CD19-depleted stem cell transplant. The TCR originated in a girl under 10 years old with congenital amegakaryocytic thrombocytopenia, due to receive a stem cell transplant. The chain employs TRBV2 and TRBJ2-1; D is possibly TRBD1 (6 bases). CDR3 protein: CASGYQGHNEQFF. In DNA, the CDR3 is TGTGCCAGCGGGTATCAGGGGCACAATGAGCAGTTCTTC.